Below, 24 T cell receptor beta chains from the same sample are listed, as sequenced in a study of cytomegalovirus exposure and HLA in healthy donors. Use of 60 Vbeta and 13 Jbeta primers characterized the PCR. The method was immunoSEQ multiplex PCR; TCRdb's version includes in-frame clones alone and lacks a portion of them. Of more than 110,000 clones listed, roughly four fifths are singletons. Input material: PBMCs. All receptors derive from a woman aged 45-65 years in good health and CMV-seropositive.

The chain recombines TRBV10-3 with TRBJ1-1, with D possibly matching TRBD1 (6 bases). V was clipped by 6 bases and J by 0 bases, with 11 bases between them. The CDR3 is 14 amino acids. Germline loops: CDR1 ENHRY, CDR2 SYGVKD. CDR3: CAISETGLNTEAFF. Here the CDR3 DNA reads TGTGCCATCAGCGAGACAGGACTGAACACTGAAGCTTTCTTT.

The table lists this clone with a few counts. This sequence joins TRBV19 and TRBJ1-5; a weak D match, TRBD1 (6 bases). This CDR3 has 12 amino acids. Germline V gives CDR1 LNHDA, CDR2 SQIVND (reference sequence). Between the trimmed V and J ends, which lost 10 bases and 2 bases, there was a span of 9 bases. The CDR3 nucleotides read TGTGCCACCCACAGGGGCAATCAGCCCCAGCATTTT. Amino acids: CATHRGNQPQHF.

V is TRBV25-1 and J is TRBJ1-1; 11 positions agree with TRBD1. J gave up 3 bases and V 2 bases, and 2 bases lay outside the gene matches. This CDR3 comprises 15 residues. Germline V CDR1 and CDR2: MGHDK, SYGVNS. The CDR3 spells CASSEPGQGDTEAFF. The CDR3 region has the DNA TGTGCCAGCAGTGAACCGGGACAGGGGGACACTGAAGCTTTCTTT.

In the case of this clone: The same CDR3 also results from other DNA sequences found in this sample. For the CDR3, the DNA is TGTGCCAGCAGCTTATCAGGAGGCGGGGATACGCAGTATTTT. Protein: CASSLSGGGDTQYF. The genes are TRBV7-2 and TRBJ2-3; weak D call: TRBD2 (5 bases). The germline gives CDR1 SGHTA, CDR2 FQGNSA. The CDR3 has 14 residues. V lost 2 bases to trimming and J lost 6 bases, with 12 bases between them.

The chain has TRBV7-9 and TRBJ2-7, with 10 bases fitting TRBD1. Trimming cost V 7 bases and J 3 bases; bases outside gene matches: 9. CDR1 and CDR2 (germline): SEHNR, FQNEAQ (reference sequence). The CDR3 totals 15 residues. The CDR3 sequence: CASIDTGTGDYEQYF. The CDR3 coding sequence is TGTGCCAGCATCGATACCGGGACAGGGGACTACGAGCAGTACTTC.

This clone was detected only once. This rearrangement joins TRBV5-4 to TRBJ1-3, with D maybe TRBD1 (5 bases). The germline V gene encodes CDR1 SGHNT and CDR2 YYREEE (reference sequence). The CDR3 is made up of 15 amino acids. V was trimmed by 4 bases and J by 0 bases, leaving 11 bases between them. The CDR3 reads CASSSRQTSGNTIYF. CDR3 nucleotide sequence: TGTGCCAGCAGCAGTCGACAGACCTCTGGAAACACCATATATTTT.

The rearrangement links TRBV7-3 to TRBJ2-5; 11 bases match TRBD2. The V and J ends lost 5 bases and 4 bases, in that order; junction bases with no gene match: 12. The CDR3 covers 17 residues. From germline, CDR1 is SGHTA and CDR2 FQGTGA. CDR3 in DNA: TGTGCCAGCAGCCGAGACCGAAGTAGCGGGGGGGGAGAGACCCAGTACTTC. Protein product: CASSRDRSSGGGETQYF.

The chain recombines TRBV7-3 with TRBJ2-1; 7 positions match TRBD1. The CDR3 has 15 residues. V shed 3 bases and J 2 bases; nucleotides not matched to a gene: 4. Germline CDR1 SGHTA, CDR2 FQGTGA. The chain's CDR3 is CASSFGTATYNEQFF. CDR3 sequence (DNA): TGTGCCAGCAGCTTTGGGACAGCGACCTACAATGAGCAGTTCTTC.

V is TRBV7-9 and J is TRBJ1-4, with no clear D. This CDR3 contains 19 residues. V lost 1 base to trimming and J lost 0 bases, with 18 bases between them. Germline-derived CDR1 and CDR2 are SEHNR and FQNEAQ (reference sequence). This CDR3 reads CASSLEMQRSSPTNEKLFF. The CDR3 coding sequence is TGTGCCAGCAGCTTAGAGATGCAGCGAAGTTCCCCAACTAATGAAAAACTGTTTTTT.

This clone turned up a few times. The chain couples TRBV6-1 to TRBJ1-5; D is ambiguous. The V end was cut by 4 bases, the J end by 7 bases, with 11 bases between. The germline CDR1 and CDR2 sequences are MNHNS and SASEGT. CDR3 length: 13 amino acids. This chain's CDR3 is CASSARGEQPQHF. The CDR3, as DNA: TGTGCCAGCAGTGCACGGGGTGAACAGCCCCAGCATTTT.

This chain uses TRBV9 with TRBJ2-3, with 9 positions matching TRBD2. Germline V lookup: CDR1 SGDLS, CDR2 YYNGEE. The J segment lost 2 bases and the V segment lost 1 base, leaving 2 bases of the junction unmatched. The CDR3 sequence is 15 residues long. The CDR3 nucleotides read TGTGCCAGCAGCGTAACTAGCGGGTTCACAGATACGCAGTATTTT. Protein product: CASSVTSGFTDTQYF.

The CDR3 region is CASRGTGGYTEAFF. Written as DNA, the CDR3 is TGTGCCAGCAGAGGGACCGGAGGGTACACTGAAGCTTTCTTT. V is TRBV6-5 and J is TRBJ1-1, with a weak D call TRBD1 (5 bases). Trimming shortened V by 6 bases and J by 3 bases, and 14 bases separated the two germline ends. There are 14 residues in the CDR3. Germline assignment: CDR1 MNHEY and CDR2 SVGAGI.

The V and J genes are TRBV7-8 and TRBJ2-7, with 10 bases aligning to TRBD2. CDR3 length equals 15 residues. CDR1 and CDR2 from the germline V gene are SGHVS and FQNEAQ. Trimming cost V 5 bases and J 5 bases; bases outside gene matches: 9. Here the CDR3 reads CASSTEAGGTHEQYF. CDR3 coding DNA: TGTGCCAGCAGCACCGAAGCGGGGGGGACCCACGAGCAGTACTTC.

J is TRBJ2-2 and V is TRBV28; 10 bases agree with TRBD1. The CDR3 spans 14 residues. The germline gives CDR1 MDHEN, CDR2 SYDVKM. V trimming: 10 bases; J trimming: 5 bases; junction bases outside the gene matches: 7. Written as DNA, the CDR3 is TGTGCCACCTGGGACAGGGGTCTGACCGGGGAGCTGTTTTTT. Encoded protein: CATWDRGLTGELFF.

The chain couples TRBV5-8 to TRBJ1-1, with 9 nucleotides matching TRBD1. V was pared by 4 bases and J by 0 bases, with 19 bases of the junction left unmatched. Germline loops: CDR1 SGHTS, CDR2 YDEGEE. CDR3 length: 20 amino acids. Here the CDR3 DNA reads TGTGCCAGCAGCCGGGGGATTTCCGGCCCGGGACAGGGAATGAACACTGAAGCTTTCTTT. Its translation: CASSRGISGPGQGMNTEAFF.

The count of this clone is one. The chain links TRBV18 to TRBJ1-1; perhaps TRBD1 as D (5 bases). Per germline, CDR1 KGHSH and CDR2 LQKENI. The CDR3 runs to 12 residues. The germline V and J ends were trimmed by 2 bases and 6 bases, with 7 bases remaining between them. The CDR3 DNA follows: TGTGCCAGCTCACCAGGGGCTGCTGAAGCTTTCTTT. Its translation is CASSPGAAEAFF.

The chain uses TRBV11-2 and TRBJ2-1; the D gene is possibly TRBD1 (5 bases). V gave up 1 base and J gave up 8 bases, with 12 bases separating them. This CDR3 is 14 amino acids long. Germline V gene lookup returns CDR1 SGHAT and CDR2 FQNNGV. The CDR3 region has the DNA TGTGCCAGCAGCTTAGGACAGCACAGCGATGAGCAGTTCTTC. This encodes CASSLGQHSDEQFF.

The chain combines TRBV4-1 with TRBJ1-5, with a weak D call TRBD1 (5 bases). V shed 4 bases and J shed 1 base, with 20 bases lying between them. The germline CDR1 and CDR2 sequences are MGHRA and YSYEKL. The CDR3 has 18 amino acids. Here the CDR3 reads CASSPRQGGGESNQPQHF. The CDR3 DNA is TGCGCCAGCAGCCCCCGTCAAGGCGGGGGTGAAAGCAATCAGCCCCAGCATTTT.

The V gene is TRBV29-1, the J gene TRBJ2-3; the D gene is possibly TRBD2 (5 bases). Germline CDR1 is SQVTM and CDR2 is ANQGSEA. CDR3 size: 12 residues. V was clipped by 8 bases and J by 3 bases, with 12 bases between them. CDR3 loop: CSPGGVTDTQYF. CDR3 in DNA: TGCAGCCCCGGAGGAGTAACAGATACGCAGTATTTT.

V usage is TRBV14 and J usage is TRBJ1-4; 9 bases align to TRBD1. The CDR3 is 14 amino acids. From germline, CDR1 is SGHDN and CDR2 FVKESK. V lost 1 base to trimming and J lost 10 bases; unmatched junction nucleotides: 4. CDR3 loop: CASSQGTGDRKLFF. CDR3 nucleotides: TGTGCCAGCAGCCAAGGGACAGGGGACCGAAAACTGTTTTTT. The full variable domain, in which reference TRBV14 and TRBJ1-4 provide the parts outside the CDR3, is EAGVTQFPSHSVIEKGQTVTLRCDPISGHDNLYWYRRVMGKEIKFLLHFVKESKQDESGMPNNRFLAERTGGTYSTLKVQPAELEDSGVYFCASSQGTGDRKLFFGSGTQLSVL.

This clone has a single count. The chain couples TRBV6-6 to TRBJ1-1; D unresolved. CDR3 size: 13 residues. V was shortened by 4 bases and J by 7 bases, with 13 bases between the two germline ends. CDR1 and CDR2 from the germline V gene are MNHNY and SVGAGI (reference sequence). In DNA, the CDR3 is TGTGCCAGCAGTTCCACGGGATCTATTGAAGCTTTCTTT. Translated, it gives CASSSTGSIEAFF.

The rearrangement joins TRBV11-1 to TRBJ2-7; 7 nucleotides align to TRBD1. CDR1 and CDR2 from the germline V gene are SGHAT and FQDESV (reference sequence). CDR3 size: 15 residues. The V gene end was trimmed by 3 bases and the J gene end by 3 bases; junction bases not matched to a gene: 8. The CDR3 spells CASSFSGQQLYEQYF. Here the CDR3 DNA reads TGTGCCAGCAGCTTCTCGGGACAGCAACTCTACGAGCAGTACTTC. The whole variable domain, remainder taken from reference TRBV11-1 and TRBJ2-7, is EAEVAQSPRYKITEKSQAVAFWCDPISGHATLYWYRQILGQGPELLVQFQDESVVDDSQLPKDRFSAERLKGVDSTLKIQPAELGDSAMYLCASSFSGQQLYEQYFGPGTRLTVT.

The chain uses TRBV7-8 and TRBJ2-5, with unresolved D. The tail of the sequence fits TRBJ2-7 better, so the J call may be wrong. Germline CDR1 and CDR2: SGHVS and FQNEAQ. This CDR3 has 15 residues. CDR3 region: CASSLALGNSYEQYF. For the CDR3, the DNA is TGTGCCAGCAGCTTAGCGTTGGGCAACTCCTACGAGCAGTACTTC.

The genes are TRBV2 and TRBJ1-4; TRBD1 matches at 9 bases. With 6 bases clipped from V and 8 bases from J, the junction kept 7 bases outside the gene matches. CDR1 and CDR2 from the germline V gene are SNHLY and FYNNEI. The CDR3 is 14 amino acids. CDR3 bases: TGTGCCAGCAGACCCACAGGGGGCTCCGAAAAACTGTTTTTT. It codes for CASRPTGGSEKLFF. Variable domain in full (rest from reference TRBV2 and TRBJ1-4): EPEVTQTPSHQVTQMGQEVILRCVPISNHLYFYWYRQILGQKVEFLVSFYNNEISEKSEIFDDQFSVERPDGSNFTLKIRSTKLEDSAMYFCASRPTGGSEKLFFGSGTQLSVL.